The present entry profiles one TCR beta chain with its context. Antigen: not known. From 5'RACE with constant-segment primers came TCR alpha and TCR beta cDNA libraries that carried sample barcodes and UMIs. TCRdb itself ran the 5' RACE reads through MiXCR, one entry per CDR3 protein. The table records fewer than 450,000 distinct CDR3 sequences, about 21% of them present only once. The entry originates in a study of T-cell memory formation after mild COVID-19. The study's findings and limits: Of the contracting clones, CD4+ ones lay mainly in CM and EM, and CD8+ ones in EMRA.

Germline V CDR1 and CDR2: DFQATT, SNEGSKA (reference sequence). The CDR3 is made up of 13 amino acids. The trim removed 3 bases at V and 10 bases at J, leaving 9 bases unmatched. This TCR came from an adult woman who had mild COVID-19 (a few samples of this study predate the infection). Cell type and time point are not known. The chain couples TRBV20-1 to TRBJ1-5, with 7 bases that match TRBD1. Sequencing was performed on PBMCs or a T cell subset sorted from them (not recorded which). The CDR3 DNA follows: TGCAGTGCTAGCCAGGGGGATTTAGAACCCCAGCATTTT. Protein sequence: CSASQGDLEPQHF.